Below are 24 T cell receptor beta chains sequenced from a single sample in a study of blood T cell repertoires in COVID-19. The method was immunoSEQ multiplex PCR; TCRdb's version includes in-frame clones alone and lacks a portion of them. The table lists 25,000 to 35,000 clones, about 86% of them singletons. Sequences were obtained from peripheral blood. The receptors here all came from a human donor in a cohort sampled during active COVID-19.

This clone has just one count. CDR3 protein: CASRWGGQQPQHF. The CDR3 DNA reads TGTGCCAGCAGATGGGGGGGTCAACAGCCCCAGCATTTT. The chain uses TRBV12-3 or TRBV12-4 and TRBJ1-5, with D perhaps matching TRBD1 (5 bases). V was trimmed by 6 bases and J by 7 bases, leaving 13 bases between them. The CDR3 is 13 amino acids.

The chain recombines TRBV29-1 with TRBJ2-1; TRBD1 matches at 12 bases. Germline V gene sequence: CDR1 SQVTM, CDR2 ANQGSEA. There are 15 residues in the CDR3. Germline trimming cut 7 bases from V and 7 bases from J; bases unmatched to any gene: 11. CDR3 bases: TGCAGCGCCACACCCGGGACAGGGGGCTATAATGAGCAGTTCTTC. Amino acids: CSATPGTGGYNEQFF.

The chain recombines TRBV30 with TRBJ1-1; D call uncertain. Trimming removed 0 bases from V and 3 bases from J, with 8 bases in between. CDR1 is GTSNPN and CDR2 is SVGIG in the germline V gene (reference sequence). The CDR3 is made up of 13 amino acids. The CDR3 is CAWSVGTYTEAFF. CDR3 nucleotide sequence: TGTGCCTGGAGTGTCGGTACCTACACTGAAGCTTTCTTT.

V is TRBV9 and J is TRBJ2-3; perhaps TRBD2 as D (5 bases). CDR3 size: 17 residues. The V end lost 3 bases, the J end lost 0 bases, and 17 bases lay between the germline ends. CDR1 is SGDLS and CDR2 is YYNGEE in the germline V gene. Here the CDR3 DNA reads TGTGCCAGCAGCGCCACCTTCATAAGCGGAAGCACAGATACGCAGTATTTT. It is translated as CASSATFISGSTDTQYF.

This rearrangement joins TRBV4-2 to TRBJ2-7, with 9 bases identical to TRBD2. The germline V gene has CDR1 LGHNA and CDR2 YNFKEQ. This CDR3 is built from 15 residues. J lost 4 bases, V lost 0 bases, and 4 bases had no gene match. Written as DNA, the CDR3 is TGTGCCAGCAGCCAAGAACAGCGGGGGGTTTACGAGCAGTACTTC. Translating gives CASSQEQRGVYEQYF.

This chain's CDR3 is CSASDKGNYGYTF. CDR3 bases: TGCAGTGCTAGTGACAAGGGGAACTATGGCTACACCTTC. The chain carries TRBV20-1 and TRBJ1-2, with TRBD1 as a possible D gene (5 bases). The CDR3 is 13 amino acids. The germline CDR1 and CDR2 sequences are DFQATT and SNEGSKA (reference sequence). V lost 3 bases, J lost 2 bases, and 10 bases lay in between.

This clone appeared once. CDR3 region: CASTFNRDTEAFF. The CDR3 DNA reads as TGTGCCAGTACCTTTAACCGGGACACTGAAGCTTTCTTT. The chain uses TRBV19 and TRBJ1-1; D not resolved. There are 13 residues in the CDR3. V was clipped by 7 bases and J by 3 bases, with 12 bases between them. In germline, CDR1 is LNHDA, CDR2 SQIVND (reference sequence). Drawing the rest from reference TRBV19 and TRBJ1-1, the complete variable domain is DGGITQSPKYLFRKEGQNVTLSCEQNLNHDAMYWYRQDPGQGLRLIYYSQIVNDFQKGDIAEGYSVSREKKESFPLTVTSAQKNPTAFYLCASTFNRDTEAFFGQGTRLTVV.

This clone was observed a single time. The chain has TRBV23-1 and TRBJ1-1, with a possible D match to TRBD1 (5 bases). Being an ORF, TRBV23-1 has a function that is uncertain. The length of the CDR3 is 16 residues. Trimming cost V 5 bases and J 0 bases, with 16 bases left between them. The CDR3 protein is CASSAYVGGMNTEAFF. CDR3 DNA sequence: TGCGCCAGCAGTGCATATGTGGGGGGGATGAACACTGAAGCTTTCTTT.

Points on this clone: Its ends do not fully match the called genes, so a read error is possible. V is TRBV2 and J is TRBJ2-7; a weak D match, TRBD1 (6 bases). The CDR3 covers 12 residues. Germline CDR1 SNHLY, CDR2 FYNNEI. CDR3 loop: CASRETYRDGDF. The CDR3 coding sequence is TGTGCCAGCAGAGAAACCTACAGGGATGGGGACTTC.

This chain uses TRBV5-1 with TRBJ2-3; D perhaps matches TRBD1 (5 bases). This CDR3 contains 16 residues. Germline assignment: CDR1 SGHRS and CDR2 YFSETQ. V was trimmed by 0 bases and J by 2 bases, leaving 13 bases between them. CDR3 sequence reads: CASSLASDRYTDTQYF. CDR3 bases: TGCGCCAGCAGCTTGGCCTCAGACAGATACACAGATACGCAGTATTTT.

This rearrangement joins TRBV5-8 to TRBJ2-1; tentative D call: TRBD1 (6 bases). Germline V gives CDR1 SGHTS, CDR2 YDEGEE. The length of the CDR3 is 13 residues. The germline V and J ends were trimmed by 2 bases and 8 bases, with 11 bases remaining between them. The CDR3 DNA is TGTGCCAGCAGCTTCAGAGGGGGTCATGAGCAGTTCTTC. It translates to CASSFRGGHEQFF.

CDR3: CASSWGPDRHTDTQYF. DNA of the CDR3: TGTGCCAGCAGTTGGGGTCCGGACAGACACACAGATACGCAGTATTTT. This rearrangement joins TRBV27 to TRBJ2-3; maybe TRBD1 (6 bases). Trimming pared 4 bases from V and 2 bases from J, leaving 16 bases between. The CDR3 covers 16 residues. CDR1 and CDR2 from the germline V gene are MNHEY and SMNVEV (reference sequence).

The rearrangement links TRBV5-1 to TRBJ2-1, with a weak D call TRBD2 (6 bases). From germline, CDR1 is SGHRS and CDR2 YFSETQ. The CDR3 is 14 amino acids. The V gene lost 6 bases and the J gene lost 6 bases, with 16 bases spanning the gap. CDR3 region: CASTSGSSSNEQFF. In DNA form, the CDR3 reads TGCGCCAGCACCTCCGGGAGCAGCAGCAATGAGCAGTTCTTC. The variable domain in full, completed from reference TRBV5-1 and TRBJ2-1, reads KAGVTQTPRYLIKTRGQQVTLSCSPISGHRSVSWYQQTPGQGLQFLFEYFSETQRNKGNFPGRFSGRQFSNSRSEMNVSTLELGDSALYLCASTSGSSSNEQFFGPGTRLTVL.

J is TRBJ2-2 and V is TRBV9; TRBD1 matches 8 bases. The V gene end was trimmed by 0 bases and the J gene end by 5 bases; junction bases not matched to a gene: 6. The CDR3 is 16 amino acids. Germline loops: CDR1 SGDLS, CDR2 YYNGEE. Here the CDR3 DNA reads TGTGCCAGCAGCGTAGCGGCAGGGGGCGTTACCGGGGAGCTGTTTTTT. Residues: CASSVAAGGVTGELFF.

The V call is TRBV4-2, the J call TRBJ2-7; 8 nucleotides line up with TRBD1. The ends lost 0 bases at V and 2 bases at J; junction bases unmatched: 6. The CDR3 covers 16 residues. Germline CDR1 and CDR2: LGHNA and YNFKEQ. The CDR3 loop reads CASSQERQGPPYEQYF. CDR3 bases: TGTGCCAGCAGCCAAGAGCGACAGGGGCCTCCCTACGAGCAGTACTTC.

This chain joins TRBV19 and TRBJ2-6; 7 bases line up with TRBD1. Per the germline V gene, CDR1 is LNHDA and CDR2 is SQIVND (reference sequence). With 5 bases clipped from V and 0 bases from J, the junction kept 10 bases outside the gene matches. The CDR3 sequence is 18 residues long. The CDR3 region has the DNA TGTGCCAGTAGTCCGCAGACAGGGCAACTCTCTGGGGCCAACGTCCTGACTTTC. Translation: CASSPQTGQLSGANVLTF.

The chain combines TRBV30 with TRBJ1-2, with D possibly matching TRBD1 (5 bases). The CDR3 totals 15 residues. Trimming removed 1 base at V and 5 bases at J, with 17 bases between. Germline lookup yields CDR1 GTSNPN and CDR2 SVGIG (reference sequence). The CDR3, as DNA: TGTGCCTGGAGTGCCCATCGGGGGAGTGAATATGGCTACACCTTC. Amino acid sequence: CAWSAHRGSEYGYTF.

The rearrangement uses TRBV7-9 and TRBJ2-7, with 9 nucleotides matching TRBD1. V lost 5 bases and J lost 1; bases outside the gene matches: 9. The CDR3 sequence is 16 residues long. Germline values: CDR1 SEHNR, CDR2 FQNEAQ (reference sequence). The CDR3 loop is CASSVNRGRWSYEQYF. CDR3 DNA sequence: TGTGCCAGCAGCGTAAACAGGGGGCGATGGTCCTACGAGCAGTACTTC.

DNA of the CDR3: TGTGCCAGTAGTATTTCCCCTATCACTGAAGCTTTCTTT. This gives the protein CASSISPITEAFF. This chain uses TRBV19 with TRBJ1-1; D not resolved. The CDR3 loop spans 13 amino acids. Germline CDR1 LNHDA, CDR2 SQIVND (reference sequence). V lost 3 bases and J 4 bases, leaving 9 bases between the germline ends.

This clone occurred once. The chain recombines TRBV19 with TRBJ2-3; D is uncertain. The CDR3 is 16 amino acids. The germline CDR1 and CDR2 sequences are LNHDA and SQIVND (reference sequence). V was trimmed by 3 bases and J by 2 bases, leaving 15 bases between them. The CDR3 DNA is TGTGCCAGTAGTATCGCCGGGTCGCTCCCCACAGATACGCAGTATTTT. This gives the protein CASSIAGSLPTDTQYF.

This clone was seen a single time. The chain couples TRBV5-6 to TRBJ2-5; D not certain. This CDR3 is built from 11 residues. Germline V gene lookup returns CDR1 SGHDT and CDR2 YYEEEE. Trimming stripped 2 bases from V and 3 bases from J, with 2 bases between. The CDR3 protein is CASSFEETQYF. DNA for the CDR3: TGTGCCAGCAGCTTCGAAGAGACCCAGTACTTC.

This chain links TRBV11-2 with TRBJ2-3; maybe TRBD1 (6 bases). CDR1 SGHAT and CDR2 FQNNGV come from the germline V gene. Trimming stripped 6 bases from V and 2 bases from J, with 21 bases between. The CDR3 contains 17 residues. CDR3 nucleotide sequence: TGTGCCAGCAGTTACACAATTTCTAGGGGGATCACAGATACGCAGTATTTT. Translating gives CASSYTISRGITDTQYF.

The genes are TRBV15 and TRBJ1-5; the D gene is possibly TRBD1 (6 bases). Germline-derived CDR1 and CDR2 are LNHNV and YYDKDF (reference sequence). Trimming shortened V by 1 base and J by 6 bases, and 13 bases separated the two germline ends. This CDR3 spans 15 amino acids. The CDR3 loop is CATSRGRQGIQPQHF. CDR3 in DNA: TGTGCCACCAGCAGAGGGAGGCAGGGGATTCAGCCCCAGCATTTT.

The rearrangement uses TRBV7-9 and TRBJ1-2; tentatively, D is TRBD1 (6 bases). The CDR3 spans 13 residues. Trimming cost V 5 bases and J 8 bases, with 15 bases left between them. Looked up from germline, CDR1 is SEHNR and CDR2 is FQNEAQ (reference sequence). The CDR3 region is CASSQTGPLGYTF. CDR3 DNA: TGTGCCAGCAGCCAGACAGGCCCTCTAGGCTACACCTTC.